This TCR beta chain was identified in a study of cytotoxic CD8 clonotypes in ibrutinib-treated CLL. Trimming pared 3 bases from V and 4 bases from J, leaving 13 bases between. CDR1 MDHEN and CDR2 SYDVKM come from the germline V gene. The CDR3 length is 14 residues. In the case of this clone: Its antigen is not known.

Overall study findings and caveats: Baseline levels were approached again at progression, after clonality had risen at ibrutinib response.

As input for TCR beta libraries, approximately 2 micrograms of genomic DNA came from cryopreserved PBMCs. The planned depth of sequencing spanned 1 in 200,000 to 1 in 1 million T cells. TCRdb keeps only in-frame clones here, not all; method: immunoSEQ multiplex PCR. The sample has roughly 180,000 clones; under 85% are singletons. The receptor was derived from a human donor with chronic lymphocytic leukemia. V is TRBV28 and J is TRBJ2-7, with D possibly being TRBD2 (6 bases). Here the sequenced sample was PBMCs, taken after 24 months of ibrutinib treatment. The CDR3 DNA reads as TGTGCCAGCAGTTTCGGGGGACGATCGTACGAGCAGTACTTC. Amino acid sequence: CASSFGGRSYEQYF.